The 25 T cell receptor beta chains listed next were all sequenced from one sample in a study of cytomegalovirus exposure and HLA in healthy donors. PCR was performed using 60 Vbeta and 13 Jbeta primers. This table comes from immunoSEQ multiplex PCR, and its TCRdb copy is limited to in-frame clones, with some not included. The data contain some 150,000 clones, nearly 80% of them singletons. The sample comprised PBMCs. These receptors all come from a man aged 35 to 55 in good health and CMV-seropositive.

The chain couples TRBV4-1 to TRBJ2-1; 16 bases fit TRBD2. Germline V gene lookup returns CDR1 MGHRA and CDR2 YSYEKL. This CDR3 comprises 19 residues. With 4 bases clipped from V and 7 bases from J, the junction kept 13 bases outside the gene matches. The CDR3 DNA is TGCGCCAGCAGCCCCCTGCCGGGACTAGCGGGAGGGCCCGGTAATGAGCAGTTCTTC. Its protein product is CASSPLPGLAGGPGNEQFF.

The chain employs TRBV11-1 and TRBJ1-2, with a weak D call TRBD1 (6 bases). The CDR3 sequence is 15 residues long. V was shortened by 1 base and J by 6 bases, with 15 bases between the two germline ends. Per germline, CDR1 SGHAT and CDR2 FQDESV (reference sequence). The CDR3 sequence is CASSLEGGIKNGYTF. The CDR3 nucleotides read TGTGCCAGCAGCTTAGAAGGGGGAATAAAGAATGGCTACACCTTC.

This clone is a singleton in its sample. The chain has TRBV18 and TRBJ1-5; D remains ambiguous. V was trimmed by 2 bases and J by 0 bases, leaving 11 bases between them. Germline assignment: CDR1 KGHSH and CDR2 LQKENI. The CDR3 sequence is 16 residues long. The CDR3 loop is CASSPGSISSNQPQHF. As DNA, the CDR3 is TGTGCCAGCTCACCAGGGAGTATCTCTAGCAATCAGCCCCAGCATTTT.

The chain uses TRBV9 and TRBJ1-2; TRBD1 matches 7 bases. CDR1 is SGDLS, CDR2 YYNGEE, per germline. The CDR3 consists of 12 residues. The trim removed 10 bases at V and 2 bases at J, leaving 5 bases unmatched. CDR3 bases: TGTGCCTCGCAGGGGGTAAACTATGGCTACACCTTC. It yields the protein CASQGVNYGYTF.

V usage is TRBV7-2 and J usage is TRBJ1-2; 7 nucleotides match TRBD1. Germline V gives CDR1 SGHTA, CDR2 FQGNSA. This CDR3 has 17 amino acids. V lost 1 base, J lost 0 bases, and 8 bases stayed unmatched. The CDR3 loop is CASSLVGTAASNYGYTF. CDR3 coding DNA: TGTGCCAGCAGCTTAGTTGGGACAGCAGCATCTAACTATGGCTACACCTTC.

This clone occurred once. This chain uses TRBV6-5 with TRBJ2-5; D perhaps matches TRBD1 (5 bases). CDR1 MNHEY and CDR2 SVGAGI come from the germline V gene. The germline V and J ends were trimmed by 7 bases and 5 bases, with 20 bases remaining between them. The CDR3 spans 15 residues. This CDR3 is CASTARGPPGETQYF. CDR3 DNA: TGTGCCAGCACCGCCCGCGGACCGCCAGGGGAGACCCAGTACTTC.

This chain links TRBV2 with TRBJ2-1; 13 bases line up with TRBD2. Per germline, CDR1 SNHLY and CDR2 FYNNEI. CDR3 length: 11 amino acids. With V trimmed by 8 bases and J by 16 bases, 5 bases remained unmatched. CDR3 sequence reads: CASGLAGEFFF. CDR3 nucleotide sequence: TGTGCCAGCGGACTAGCGGGAGAGTTTTTCTTC.

The chain joins TRBV6-5 to TRBJ2-1; possible D gene TRBD2, 5 bases. This CDR3 spans 15 amino acids. The V end lost 3 bases, the J end lost 3 bases, and 12 bases lay between the germline ends. The V gene's germline CDR1 is MNHEY and CDR2 SVGAGI. CDR3 region: CASSYQAGLYNEQFF. The CDR3 region has the DNA TGTGCCAGCAGTTATCAGGCAGGACTCTACAATGAGCAGTTCTTC.

This chain connects TRBV7-2 to TRBJ2-3, with D possibly TRBD2 on 6 matching bases. CDR1 and CDR2 (germline): SGHTA, FQGNSA. CDR3 length: 17 residues. V was pared by 2 bases and J by 0 bases, with 15 bases between. CDR3 coding DNA: TGTGCCAGCAGCTTATTACCCGGGGGAGCCAGCACAGATACGCAGTATTTT. It is translated as CASSLLPGGASTDTQYF.

This sequence joins TRBV29-1 and TRBJ1-2, with D perhaps TRBD1 (5 bases). Trimming stripped 4 bases from V and 13 bases from J, with 13 bases between. The CDR3 extends over 10 amino acids. Germline-derived CDR1 and CDR2 are SQVTM and ANQGSEA. CDR3 amino acids: CSVGSGPVTF. As DNA, the CDR3 is TGCAGCGTTGGGTCAGGGCCGGTCACCTTC.

The chain recombines TRBV6-5 with TRBJ2-5, with 9 bases lining up with TRBD1. The CDR3 has 15 residues. Trimming took 6 bases from V and 4 from J; bases not matched to a gene: 9. Germline-derived CDR1 and CDR2 are MNHEY and SVGAGI. The CDR3 DNA reads as TGTGCCAGCAGATACCCGGGACAGGGAAGAGAGACCCAGTACTTC. It encodes CASRYPGQGRETQYF.

This clone was counted a few times. This chain joins TRBV19 and TRBJ1-1; 9 positions agree with TRBD1. The length of the CDR3 is 14 residues. Trimming cost V 2 bases and J 5 bases; bases outside gene matches: 3. Germline V gene lookup returns CDR1 LNHDA and CDR2 SQIVND (reference sequence). CDR3 loop: CASSIYRGRTEAFF. The CDR3 region has the DNA TGTGCCAGTAGTATATACAGGGGGCGAACTGAAGCTTTCTTT.

V gene TRBV19 combines with J gene TRBJ1-1; no clear D gene. The CDR3 is 13 amino acids. The germline V and J ends were trimmed by 5 bases and 4 bases, with 11 bases remaining between them. In germline, CDR1 is LNHDA, CDR2 SQIVND (reference sequence). DNA for the CDR3: TGTGCCAGTAGTCTATTTATTTCCACTGAAGCTTTCTTT. Protein sequence: CASSLFISTEAFF.

The chain recombines TRBV6-6 with TRBJ2-3; 8 bases agree with TRBD2. This CDR3 has 15 amino acids. Germline CDR1 is MNHNY and CDR2 is SVGAGI (reference sequence). Trimming removed 2 bases from V and 2 bases from J; junction bases left unmatched: 3. CDR3 amino acids: CASSYREGSTDTQYF. CDR3 DNA sequence: TGTGCCAGCAGTTACCGGGAGGGGTCCACAGATACGCAGTATTTT.

A single count supports this clone. V and J are TRBV7-7 and TRBJ2-2; TRBD2 matches at 7 bases. J was trimmed by 4 bases and V by 4 bases; bases with no gene match: 9. The CDR3 has 16 residues. From germline, CDR1 is SSHAT and CDR2 FNYEAQ (reference sequence). The CDR3 DNA sequence: TGTGCCAGCAGCTCGCCCGGGAGGCAAGGCACCGGGGAGCTGTTTTTT. Amino acid sequence: CASSSPGRQGTGELFF.

The chain joins TRBV7-9 to TRBJ1-2; a possible D gene is TRBD1 (5 bases). The V gene lost 5 bases and the J gene lost 2 bases, with 18 bases spanning the gap. In germline, CDR1 is SEHNR, CDR2 FQNEAQ (reference sequence). The CDR3 is 16 residues long. The CDR3 DNA is TGTGCCAGCAGCCCCCCGGGGGGTCTGGGGAACTATGGCTACACCTTC. Protein: CASSPPGGLGNYGYTF.

A few counts support this clone. The CDR3 DNA follows: TGTGCCTGGAGCCGACAGCAGGGTAATTCACCCCTCCACTTT. Protein: CAWSRQQGNSPLHF. The chain joins TRBV30 to TRBJ1-6, with D possibly matching TRBD1 (5 bases). The CDR3 extends over 14 amino acids. V was trimmed by 3 bases and J by 6 bases, leaving 12 bases between them. Germline values: CDR1 GTSNPN, CDR2 SVGIG (reference sequence).

The chain employs TRBV6-5 and TRBJ1-4; 8 nucleotides align to TRBD1. This CDR3 region has 13 residues. Germline V lookup: CDR1 MNHEY, CDR2 SVGAGI. J lost 14 bases, V lost 2 bases, and 7 bases had no gene match. CDR3 sequence reads: CASSYGQGAALFF. The CDR3 DNA sequence: TGTGCCAGCAGTTACGGGCAGGGGGCGGCTCTGTTTTTT.

The rearrangement links TRBV7-2 to TRBJ2-1, with D uncertain. V was pared by 0 bases and J by 6 bases, with 15 bases between. Germline V gene data show CDR1 as SGHTA and CDR2 as FQGNSA. The CDR3 contains 16 residues. The CDR3, as DNA: TGTGCCAGCAGCTTAGCTATTCGGGTACGAAGCAATGAGCAGTTCTTC. This translates into CASSLAIRVRSNEQFF.

The rearrangement uses TRBV19 and TRBJ2-7; possibly TRBD2 for D (6 bases). V dropped 4 bases and J dropped 0 bases, with 10 bases sitting between them. CDR1 is LNHDA, CDR2 SQIVND, per germline (reference sequence). The CDR3 has 14 amino acids. The CDR3 spells CASSTAGSSYEQYF. CDR3 sequence (DNA): TGTGCCAGTAGTACGGCGGGGAGCTCCTACGAGCAGTACTTC. Full variable domain (missing parts from reference TRBV19 and TRBJ2-7): DGGITQSPKYLFRKEGQNVTLSCEQNLNHDAMYWYRQDPGQGLRLIYYSQIVNDFQKGDIAEGYSVSREKKESFPLTVTSAQKNPTAFYLCASSTAGSSYEQYFGPGTRLTVT.

DNA for the CDR3: TGCGCCAGCAGCTTGGCCAGCAGGGGAGAGACCCAGTACTTC. This translates into CASSLASRGETQYF. V usage is TRBV5-1 and J usage is TRBJ2-5; possible D gene TRBD1, 6 bases. V was clipped by 0 bases and J by 4 bases, with 10 bases between them. Germline loops: CDR1 SGHRS, CDR2 YFSETQ. CDR3 size: 14 residues.

This clone was observed a few times. The rearrangement links TRBV15 to TRBJ1-3; D perhaps matches TRBD1 (6 bases). The CDR3 has 21 residues. The germline CDR1 and CDR2 sequences are LNHNV and YYDKDF (reference sequence). Trimming took off 3 bases at V and 0 bases at J, with 27 bases between the two ends. The CDR3 spells CATSSVGPRGPVSYSGNTIYF. In DNA, the CDR3 is TGTGCCACCAGCAGTGTGGGACCCAGGGGACCGGTTTCCTACTCTGGAAACACCATATATTTT.

This chain connects TRBV7-2 to TRBJ2-7; a weak D match, TRBD1 (6 bases). CDR3 length: 15 residues. CDR1 is SGHTA, CDR2 FQGNSA, per germline. Deletions cut 5 bases from V and 1 base from J, with 15 bases between. The CDR3 DNA reads TGTGCCAGCAGCCCCTCCGGGACACAATCCTACGAGCAGTACTTC. Its translation: CASSPSGTQSYEQYF.

The V gene is TRBV5-1, the J gene TRBJ2-1, with 7 positions matching TRBD2. V shed 1 base, J shed 7 bases, and the junction held 8 bases outside the gene matches. There are 15 residues in the CDR3. Germline assignment: CDR1 SGHRS and CDR2 YFSETQ. CDR3 in amino acids: CASSLNQAGSNEQFF. In DNA form, the CDR3 reads TGCGCCAGCAGCTTGAACCAAGCGGGAAGTAATGAGCAGTTCTTC.

The chain links TRBV5-4 to TRBJ2-2; D is possibly TRBD2 (5 bases). This CDR3 spans 11 amino acids. V was cut by 3 bases and J by 8 bases, with 5 bases left in between. From germline, CDR1 is SGHNT and CDR2 YYREEE (reference sequence). CDR3 protein: CASSSGGELFF. The CDR3 region has the DNA TGTGCCAGCAGCTCGGGGGGGGAGCTGTTTTTT. Variable domain in full (rest from reference TRBV5-4 and TRBJ2-2): ETGVTQSPTHLIKTRGQQVTLRCSSQSGHNTVSWYQQALGQGPQFIFQYYREEENGRGNFPPRFSGLQFPNYSSELNVNALELDDSALYLCASSSGGELFFGEGSRLTVL.